The rows below give T cell receptor beta chains drawn from one sample of a study of CD8+ T cells in alopecia areata. Here immunoSEQ multiplex PCR was the method, and the copy in TCRdb shows in-frame clones only, minus some. The table lists under 130,000 clones, approximately 58% of them singletons. The material sequenced was CD4+ T cells sorted from blood. These receptors originate from a human donor in good health. Each CDR3 is given with its conserved first and last residue. The order of the fields is clone size, V gene, J gene, D gene, CDR3 DNA, CDR3 protein. The D gene is left open where the match is weak. A row's size may be missing; if present it is once, few, many or a size class.

clone_size: few
v_call: TRBV18
j_call: TRBJ2-2
d_call: TRBD1
cdr3_nt: TGTGCCAGCTCACCCTCCGGACAGGGTGGCACCGGGGAGCTGTTTTTT
cdr3_aa: CASSPSGQGGTGELFF

clone_size: NA
v_call: TRBV2
j_call: TRBJ2-6
d_call: NA
cdr3_nt: TGTGCCAGCAAGTTAAGTTCTGGGGCCAACGTCCTGACTTTC
cdr3_aa: CASKLSSGANVLTF

clone_size: few
v_call: TRBV29-1
j_call: TRBJ2-5
d_call: TRBD1
cdr3_nt: TGCAGCGTTCGACAGGGGGCAGAGACCCAGTACTTC
cdr3_aa: CSVRQGAETQYF

clone_size: NA
v_call: TRBV29-1
j_call: TRBJ2-7
d_call: TRBD2
cdr3_nt: TGCAGCGCCCGGACTAGCGGACGGTACGAGCAGTACTTC
cdr3_aa: CSARTSGRYEQYF

clone_size: few
v_call: TRBV29-1
j_call: TRBJ2-7
d_call: TRBD2
cdr3_nt: TGCAGCGTTGTTTCCGGGACTAGGCACTACGAGCAGTACTTC
cdr3_aa: CSVVSGTRHYEQYF

clone_size: NA
v_call: TRBV4-1
j_call: TRBJ2-7
d_call: NA
cdr3_nt: TGCGCCAGCAGCCAGGCTACAGGTTTTTCGGCCTACGAGCAGTACTTC
cdr3_aa: CASSQATGFSAYEQYF

clone_size: NA
v_call: TRBV7-9
j_call: TRBJ1-6
d_call: NA
cdr3_nt: TGTGCCAGCAGCCAACGGGGGGGCCATAATTCACCCCTCCACTTT
cdr3_aa: CASSQRGGHNSPLHF

clone_size: few
v_call: TRBV11-3
j_call: TRBJ2-1
d_call: NA
cdr3_nt: TGTGCCAGCAGCCCTCAGGGTGGCTATGAGCAGTTCTTC
cdr3_aa: CASSPQGGYEQFF

clone_size: NA
v_call: TRBV11-2
j_call: TRBJ2-5
d_call: TRBD2
cdr3_nt: TGTGCCAGCAGCTTGGGGGGGACCCTACAAGAGACCCAGTACTTC
cdr3_aa: CASSLGGTLQETQYF

clone_size: few
v_call: TRBV11-3
j_call: TRBJ2-5
d_call: TRBD1
cdr3_nt: TGTGCCAGCAGCTTAGGAAGGGGGCGACAGCCGGGAGAGACCCAGTACTTC
cdr3_aa: CASSLGRGRQPGETQYF

clone_size: NA
v_call: TRBV25-1
j_call: TRBJ2-3
d_call: TRBD1
cdr3_nt: TGTGCCAGCCGAGTTTCCAGGGGGATAGATACGCAGTATTTT
cdr3_aa: CASRVSRGIDTQYF

clone_size: NA
v_call: TRBV7-2
j_call: TRBJ2-5
d_call: NA
cdr3_nt: TGTGCCAGCAGCTTTGCGTCACACCAAGAGACCCAGTACTTC
cdr3_aa: CASSFASHQETQYF

clone_size: NA
v_call: TRBV7-2
j_call: TRBJ1-2
d_call: NA
cdr3_nt: TGTGCCAGCAGCTCGGCGCCTAACTATGGCTACACCTTC
cdr3_aa: CASSSAPNYGYTF

clone_size: NA
v_call: TRBV2
j_call: TRBJ2-2
d_call: NA
cdr3_nt: TGTGCCAGCAGTGATTACGTCGGCGGGGAGCTGTTTTTT
cdr3_aa: CASSDYVGGELFF

clone_size: NA
v_call: TRBV5-1
j_call: TRBJ2-5
d_call: TRBD2
cdr3_nt: TGCGCCAGCAGACTCGGGGGGGCCGAGGAGACCCAGTACTTC
cdr3_aa: CASRLGGAEETQYF

clone_size: NA
v_call: TRBV25-1
j_call: TRBJ2-1
d_call: NA
cdr3_nt: TGTGCCAGCAGTGAATATGGGGCAGGAGACTCCTACAATGAGCAGTTCTTC
cdr3_aa: CASSEYGAGDSYNEQFF

clone_size: NA
v_call: TRBV29-1
j_call: TRBJ1-1
d_call: TRBD1
cdr3_nt: TGCAGCGCCACCCCCGGGACAGGGGGCCCTACTGAAGCTTTCTTT
cdr3_aa: CSATPGTGGPTEAFF

clone_size: once
v_call: TRBV29-1
j_call: TRBJ1-1
d_call: TRBD1
cdr3_nt: TGCAGCGTCGCCGGGACAGAGGCTGAAGCTTTCTTT
cdr3_aa: CSVAGTEAEAFF

clone_size: NA
v_call: TRBV4-2
j_call: TRBJ1-4
d_call: NA
cdr3_nt: TGTGCCAGCAGCCCGGGGACCGCGGCCTCTAATGAAAAACTGTTTTTT
cdr3_aa: CASSPGTAASNEKLFF

clone_size: few
v_call: TRBV27
j_call: TRBJ2-3
d_call: TRBD2
cdr3_nt: TGTGCCAGCCTAAACCGGGGGGGTGGTAGCACAGATACGCAGTATTTT
cdr3_aa: CASLNRGGGSTDTQYF

clone_size: NA
v_call: TRBV4-2
j_call: TRBJ2-3
d_call: NA
cdr3_nt: TGTGCCAGCAGCCAAGCTGATACGCAGTATTTT
cdr3_aa: CASSQADTQYF

clone_size: NA
v_call: TRBV30
j_call: TRBJ2-7
d_call: TRBD2
cdr3_nt: TGTGCCTGGAGCGAGGGACTAGCGGGGGTACGTGAGCAGTACTTC
cdr3_aa: CAWSEGLAGVREQYF

clone_size: few
v_call: TRBV29-1
j_call: TRBJ2-5
d_call: TRBD1
cdr3_nt: TGCAGCGTTGAAAGACAGGGGGAGGAGACCCAGTACTTC
cdr3_aa: CSVERQGEETQYF

clone_size: NA
v_call: TRBV2
j_call: TRBJ1-5
d_call: NA
cdr3_nt: TGTGCCAGCAGTGATTCCCGGGGGGCCGGCAATCAGCCCCAGCATTTT
cdr3_aa: CASSDSRGAGNQPQHF

clone_size: few
v_call: TRBV20-1
j_call: TRBJ2-1
d_call: NA
cdr3_nt: TGCAGTGCCAGTCTGAGTTGGGAGCAGTTCTTC
cdr3_aa: CSASLSWEQFF

clone_size: few
v_call: TRBV7-2
j_call: TRBJ2-5
d_call: TRBD2
cdr3_nt: TGTGCCAGCAGCGTAGCGGGGGGGCTTGAGACCCAGTACTTC
cdr3_aa: CASSVAGGLETQYF

clone_size: NA
v_call: TRBV4-1
j_call: TRBJ2-1
d_call: NA
cdr3_nt: TGCGCCAGCAGCCAAGAAACCTGGACAGAGCAGTTCTTC
cdr3_aa: CASSQETWTEQFF

clone_size: once
v_call: TRBV15
j_call: TRBJ2-2
d_call: NA
cdr3_nt: TGTGCCACCAGCAGAGAAGTTACGTGGGGATGGAGCACCGGGGAGCTGTTTTTT
cdr3_aa: CATSREVTWGWSTGELFF

clone_size: few
v_call: TRBV10-2
j_call: TRBJ1-1
d_call: NA
cdr3_nt: TGCGCCAGCAAATACGGGAACACTGAAGCTTTCTTT
cdr3_aa: CASKYGNTEAFF

clone_size: NA
v_call: TRBV25-1
j_call: TRBJ1-5
d_call: TRBD1
cdr3_nt: TGTGCCAGCAGCGGGACAGGGTATGGTCAGCCCCAGCATTTT
cdr3_aa: CASSGTGYGQPQHF

clone_size: few
v_call: TRBV4-2
j_call: TRBJ2-6
d_call: NA
cdr3_nt: TGTGCCAGCAGCCAAACAACCACGCAGTCTGGGGCCAACGTCCTGACTTTC
cdr3_aa: CASSQTTTQSGANVLTF

clone_size: once
v_call: TRBV2
j_call: TRBJ2-1
d_call: NA
cdr3_nt: TGTGCCTCAGGGGATAGGTTTTCGGGATCCTACAATGAGCAGTTCTTC
cdr3_aa: CASGDRFSGSYNEQFF

clone_size: NA
v_call: TRBV5-1
j_call: TRBJ2-3
d_call: NA
cdr3_nt: TGCGCCAGCAGCCGGTCAGGGACAGATACGCAGTATTTT
cdr3_aa: CASSRSGTDTQYF

clone_size: NA
v_call: TRBV4-2
j_call: TRBJ1-2
d_call: TRBD1
cdr3_nt: TGTGCCAGCAGCCTCAAGCAGGGGACAGCTAACTATGGCTACACCTTC
cdr3_aa: CASSLKQGTANYGYTF

clone_size: NA
v_call: TRBV5-6
j_call: TRBJ2-1
d_call: NA
cdr3_nt: TGTGCCAGCAGCTTGTGGTTACAGGGATCCTACAATGAGCAGTTCTTC
cdr3_aa: CASSLWLQGSYNEQFF

clone_size: few
v_call: TRBV19
j_call: TRBJ2-2
d_call: NA
cdr3_nt: TGTGCCAGCGCCGGCCCGAACACCGGGGAGCTGTTTTTT
cdr3_aa: CASAGPNTGELFF

clone_size: NA
v_call: TRBV29-1
j_call: TRBJ1-6
d_call: TRBD1
cdr3_nt: TGCAGCGTAAAGACAGGGACCTATAATTCACCCCTCCACTTT
cdr3_aa: CSVKTGTYNSPLHF

clone_size: NA
v_call: TRBV14
j_call: TRBJ1-6
d_call: NA
cdr3_nt: TGTGCCAGCACCTTAGGGGCCTATTCACCCCTCCACTTT
cdr3_aa: CASTLGAYSPLHF

clone_size: NA
v_call: TRBV5-1
j_call: TRBJ2-2
d_call: NA
cdr3_nt: TGCGCCAGCAGCGGCCCGGGCAGGGTGGACACCGGGGAGCTGTTTTTT
cdr3_aa: CASSGPGRVDTGELFF

clone_size: NA
v_call: TRBV6-6
j_call: TRBJ2-1
d_call: TRBD1
cdr3_nt: TGTGCCAGCAAGACAGGGACATTAAACAATGAGCAGTTCTTC
cdr3_aa: CASKTGTLNNEQFF